This T cell receptor (beta chain) was profiled in a study of control samples from healthy donors and cancer patients. This clone has just a few counts. The CDR3 sequence is 18 residues long. CDR1 and CDR2 (germline): SGHTA, FQGNSA. Germline trimming cut 0 bases from V and 4 bases from J; bases unmatched to any gene: 9. Measured with immunoSEQ multiplex PCR; TCRdb has only the in-frame clones, and not every one. In the table there are about 130,000 clones, more than 75% of which are singletons. Sequencing was done on a sample of blood. V gene TRBV7-2 combines with J gene TRBJ2-1; 10 bases fit TRBD2. This sequence originates from a man between 18 and 29 years old in good health. The CDR3 coding sequence is TGTGCCAGCAGCTTAGCGACCGTGGCTAGCGGGAGTTACAATGAGCAGTTCTTC. It specifies CASSLATVASGSYNEQFF.